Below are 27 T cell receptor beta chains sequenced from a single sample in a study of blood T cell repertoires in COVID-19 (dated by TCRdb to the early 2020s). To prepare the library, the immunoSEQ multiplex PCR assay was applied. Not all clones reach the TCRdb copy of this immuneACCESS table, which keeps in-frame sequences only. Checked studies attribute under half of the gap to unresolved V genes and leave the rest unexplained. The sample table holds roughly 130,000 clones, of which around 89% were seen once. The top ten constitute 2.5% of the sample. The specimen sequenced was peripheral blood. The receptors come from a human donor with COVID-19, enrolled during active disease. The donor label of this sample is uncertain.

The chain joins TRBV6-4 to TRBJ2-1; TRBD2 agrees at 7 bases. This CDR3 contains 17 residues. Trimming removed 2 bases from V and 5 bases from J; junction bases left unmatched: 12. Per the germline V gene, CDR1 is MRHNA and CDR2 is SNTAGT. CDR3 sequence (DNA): TGTGCCAGCAGTGACACCGATTCCGGGACTACGGACAATGAGCAGTTCTTC. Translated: CASSDTDSGTTDNEQFF.

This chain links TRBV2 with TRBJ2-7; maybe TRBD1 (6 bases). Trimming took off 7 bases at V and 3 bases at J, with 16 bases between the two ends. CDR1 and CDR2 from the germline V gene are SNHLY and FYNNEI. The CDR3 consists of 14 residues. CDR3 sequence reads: CASNDPGTHYEQYF. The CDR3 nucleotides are TGTGCCAGCAACGATCCCGGGACACACTACGAGCAGTACTTC.

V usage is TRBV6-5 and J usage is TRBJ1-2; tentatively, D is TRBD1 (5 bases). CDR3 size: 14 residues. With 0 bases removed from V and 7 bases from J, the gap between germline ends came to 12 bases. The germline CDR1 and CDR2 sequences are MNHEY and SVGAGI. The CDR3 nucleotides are TGTGCCAGCAGTTACTCGATAGGGGAGGGTGGCTACACCTTC. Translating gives CASSYSIGEGGYTF.

CDR3 loop: CAISESGDRGYYEQYF. The DNA for the CDR3 is TGTGCCATCAGTGAGTCTGGGGACAGGGGCTATTACGAGCAGTACTTC. The genes are TRBV10-3 and TRBJ2-7, with 10 bases aligning to TRBD1. CDR1 and CDR2 (germline): ENHRY, SYGVKD. The J segment lost 4 bases and the V segment lost 0 bases, leaving 6 bases of the junction unmatched. The CDR3 is 16 residues long.

This CDR3 is CASSPPLPGGGDEQFF. The DNA of the CDR3 is TGTGCCAGCTCACCACCCCTCCCCGGGGGGGGCGATGAGCAGTTCTTC. The chain has TRBV18 and TRBJ2-1; the match to TRBD2 covers 8 bases. V lost 0 bases to trimming and J lost 8 bases; unmatched junction nucleotides: 9. There are 16 residues in the CDR3. Germline values: CDR1 KGHSH, CDR2 LQKENI.

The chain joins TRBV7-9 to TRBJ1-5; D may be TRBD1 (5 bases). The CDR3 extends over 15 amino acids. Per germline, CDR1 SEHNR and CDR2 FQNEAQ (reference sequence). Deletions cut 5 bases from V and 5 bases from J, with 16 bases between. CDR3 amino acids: CASSVGGRGHQPQHF. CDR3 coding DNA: TGTGCCAGCAGCGTTGGTGGGAGGGGACATCAGCCCCAGCATTTT.

CDR3: CASGGVLNTEAFF. CDR3 sequence (DNA): TGTGCCAGCGGAGGGGTCCTTAATACTGAAGCTTTCTTT. The chain has TRBV9 and TRBJ1-1; D may be TRBD1 (5 bases). With 7 bases removed from V and 5 bases from J, the gap between germline ends came to 15 bases. The CDR3 totals 13 residues. Germline V gene data show CDR1 as SGDLS and CDR2 as YYNGEE.

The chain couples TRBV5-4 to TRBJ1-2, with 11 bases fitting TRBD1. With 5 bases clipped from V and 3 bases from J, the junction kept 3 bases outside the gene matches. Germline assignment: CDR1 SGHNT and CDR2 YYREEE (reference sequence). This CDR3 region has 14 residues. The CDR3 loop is CASRAGQGDYGYTF. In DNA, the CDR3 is TGTGCCAGCAGGGCGGGACAGGGGGACTATGGCTACACCTTC.

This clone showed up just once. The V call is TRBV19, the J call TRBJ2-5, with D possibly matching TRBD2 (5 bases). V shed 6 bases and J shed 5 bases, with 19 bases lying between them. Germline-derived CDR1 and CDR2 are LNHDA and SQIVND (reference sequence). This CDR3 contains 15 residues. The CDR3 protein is CASSDSLGEPETQYF. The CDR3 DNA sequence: TGTGCCAGTAGCGACTCTCTCGGGGAGCCCGAGACCCAGTACTTC.

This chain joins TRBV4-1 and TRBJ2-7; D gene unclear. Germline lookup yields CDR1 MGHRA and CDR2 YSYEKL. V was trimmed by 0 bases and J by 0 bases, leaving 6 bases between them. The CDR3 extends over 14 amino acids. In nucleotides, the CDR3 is TGCGCCAGCAGCCAAGATCCGGGCTCCTACGAGCAGTACTTC. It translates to CASSQDPGSYEQYF.

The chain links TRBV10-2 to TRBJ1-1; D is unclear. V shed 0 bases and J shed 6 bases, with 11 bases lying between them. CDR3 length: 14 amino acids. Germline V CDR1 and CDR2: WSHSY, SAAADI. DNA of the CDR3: TGCGCCAGCAGTGAGTCAGGAAGGGAGGCTGAAGCTTTCTTT. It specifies CASSESGREAEAFF.

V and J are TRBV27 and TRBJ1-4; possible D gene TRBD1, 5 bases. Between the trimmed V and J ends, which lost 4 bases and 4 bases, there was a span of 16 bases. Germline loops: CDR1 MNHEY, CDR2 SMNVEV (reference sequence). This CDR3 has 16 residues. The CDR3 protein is CASSSLGGVRNEKLFF. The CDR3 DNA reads TGTGCCAGCAGTTCCCTCGGAGGGGTCCGTAATGAAAAACTGTTTTTT.

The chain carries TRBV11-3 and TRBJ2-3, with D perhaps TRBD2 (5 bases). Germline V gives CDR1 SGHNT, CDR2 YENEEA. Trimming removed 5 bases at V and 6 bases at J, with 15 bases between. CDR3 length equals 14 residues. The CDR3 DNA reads TGTGCCAGCAGCCGGAGCGGCCCCCAGGATACGCAGTATTTT. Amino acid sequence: CASSRSGPQDTQYF. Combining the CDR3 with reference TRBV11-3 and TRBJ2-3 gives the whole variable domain EAGVVQSPRYKIIEKKQPVAFWCNPISGHNTLYWYLQNLGQGPELLIRYENEEAVDDSQLPKDRFSAERLKGVDSTLKIQPAELGDSAVYLCASSRSGPQDTQYFGPGTRLTVL.

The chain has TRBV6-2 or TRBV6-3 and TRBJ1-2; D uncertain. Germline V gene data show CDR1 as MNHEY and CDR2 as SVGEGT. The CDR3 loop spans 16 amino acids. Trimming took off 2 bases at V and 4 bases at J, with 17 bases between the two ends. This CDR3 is CASSYPIGMGPYGYTF. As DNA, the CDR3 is TGTGCCAGCAGTTACCCCATCGGCATGGGCCCCTATGGCTACACCTTC.

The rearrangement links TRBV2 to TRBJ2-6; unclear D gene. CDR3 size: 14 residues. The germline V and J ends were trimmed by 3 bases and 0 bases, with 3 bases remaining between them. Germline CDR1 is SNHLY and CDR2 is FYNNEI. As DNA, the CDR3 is TGTGCCAGCAGTGAGCGCTCTGGGGCCAACGTCCTGACTTTC. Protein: CASSERSGANVLTF.

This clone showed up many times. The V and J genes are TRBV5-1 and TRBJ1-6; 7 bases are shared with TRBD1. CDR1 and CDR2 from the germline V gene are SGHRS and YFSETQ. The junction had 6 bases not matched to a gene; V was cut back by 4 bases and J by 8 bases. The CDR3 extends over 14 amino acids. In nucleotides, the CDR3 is TGCGCCAGCAGCGGAGGGGACAGCTATTCACCCCTCCACTTT. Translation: CASSGGDSYSPLHF.

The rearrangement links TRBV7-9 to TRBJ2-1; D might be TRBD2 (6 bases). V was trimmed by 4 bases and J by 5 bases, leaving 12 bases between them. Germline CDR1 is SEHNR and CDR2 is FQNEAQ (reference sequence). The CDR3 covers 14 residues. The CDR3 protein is CASSYLATHNEQFF. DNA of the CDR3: TGTGCCAGCAGCTATCTAGCGACGCACAATGAGCAGTTCTTC.

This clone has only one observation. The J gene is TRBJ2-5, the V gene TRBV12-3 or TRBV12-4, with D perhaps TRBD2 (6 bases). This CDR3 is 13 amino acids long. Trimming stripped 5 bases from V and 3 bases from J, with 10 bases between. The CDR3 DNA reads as TGTGCCAGCAGTCGTAGCGGTGAAGAGACCCAGTACTTC. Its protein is CASSRSGEETQYF.

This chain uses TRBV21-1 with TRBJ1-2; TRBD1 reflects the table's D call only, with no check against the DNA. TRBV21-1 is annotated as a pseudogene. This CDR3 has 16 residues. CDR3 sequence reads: CASSLRGTGGPDGYTF. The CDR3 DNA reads TGTGCCAGCAGCTTACGAGGGACAGGGGGACCCGACGGCTACACCTTC.

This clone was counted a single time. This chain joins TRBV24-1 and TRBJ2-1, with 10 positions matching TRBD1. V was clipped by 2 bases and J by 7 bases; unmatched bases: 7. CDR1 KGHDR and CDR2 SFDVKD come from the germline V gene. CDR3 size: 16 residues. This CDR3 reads CATSDYGQGVRNEQFF. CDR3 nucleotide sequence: TGTGCCACCAGTGATTACGGACAGGGGGTTAGAAATGAGCAGTTCTTC.

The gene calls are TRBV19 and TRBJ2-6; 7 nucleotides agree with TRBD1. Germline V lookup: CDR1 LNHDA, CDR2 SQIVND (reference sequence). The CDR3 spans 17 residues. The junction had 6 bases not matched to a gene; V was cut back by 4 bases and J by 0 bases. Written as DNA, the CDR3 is TGTGCCAGTAGTAAGTGGACAGGCGTCTCTGGGGCCAACGTCCTGACTTTC. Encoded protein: CASSKWTGVSGANVLTF.

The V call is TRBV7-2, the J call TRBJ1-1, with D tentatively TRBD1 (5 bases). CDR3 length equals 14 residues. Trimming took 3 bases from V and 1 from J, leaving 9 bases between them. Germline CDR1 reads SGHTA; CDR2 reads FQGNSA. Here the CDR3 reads CASSFGHQNTEAFF. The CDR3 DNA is TGTGCCAGCAGCTTCGGACACCAGAACACTGAAGCTTTCTTT.

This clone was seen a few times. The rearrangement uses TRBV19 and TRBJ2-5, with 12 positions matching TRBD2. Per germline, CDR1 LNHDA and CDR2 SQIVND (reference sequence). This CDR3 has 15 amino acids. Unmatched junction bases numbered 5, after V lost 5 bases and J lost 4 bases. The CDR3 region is CASSGTSGRSETQYF. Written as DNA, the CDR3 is TGTGCCAGTAGTGGTACTAGCGGGAGGTCAGAGACCCAGTACTTC.

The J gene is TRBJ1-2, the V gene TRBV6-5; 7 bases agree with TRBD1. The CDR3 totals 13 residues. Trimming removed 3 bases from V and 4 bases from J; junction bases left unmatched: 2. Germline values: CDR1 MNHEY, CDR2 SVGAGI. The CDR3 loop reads CASSYGQAYGYTF. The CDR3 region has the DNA TGTGCCAGCAGTTATGGACAGGCCTATGGCTACACCTTC.

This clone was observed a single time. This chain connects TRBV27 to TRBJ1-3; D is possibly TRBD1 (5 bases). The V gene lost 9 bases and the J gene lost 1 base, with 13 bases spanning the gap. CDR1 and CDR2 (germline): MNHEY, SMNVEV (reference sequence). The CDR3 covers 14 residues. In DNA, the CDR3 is TGTGCCAGGACCTACGGGGGTTCTGGAAACACCATATATTTT. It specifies CARTYGGSGNTIYF.

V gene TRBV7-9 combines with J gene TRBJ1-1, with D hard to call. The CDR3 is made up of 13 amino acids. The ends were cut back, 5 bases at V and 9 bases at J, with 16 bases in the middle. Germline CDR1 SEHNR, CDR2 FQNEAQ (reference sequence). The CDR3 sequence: CASSAGPGLKAFF. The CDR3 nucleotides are TGTGCCAGCAGCGCGGGCCCGGGTCTTAAAGCTTTCTTT. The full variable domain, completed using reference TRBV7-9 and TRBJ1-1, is DTGVSQNPRHKITKRGQNVTFRCDPISEHNRLYWYRQTLGQGPEFLTYFQNEAQLEKSRLLSDRFSAERPKGSFSTLEIQRTEQGDSAMYLCASSAGPGLKAFFGQGTRLTVV.

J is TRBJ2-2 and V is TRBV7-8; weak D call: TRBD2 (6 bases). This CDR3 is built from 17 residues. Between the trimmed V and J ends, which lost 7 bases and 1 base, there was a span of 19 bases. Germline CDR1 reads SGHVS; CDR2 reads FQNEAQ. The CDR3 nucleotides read TGTGCCAGCACCCAGAGGGAGTCGACTAGGAACACCGGGGAGCTGTTTTTT. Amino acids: CASTQRESTRNTGELFF.